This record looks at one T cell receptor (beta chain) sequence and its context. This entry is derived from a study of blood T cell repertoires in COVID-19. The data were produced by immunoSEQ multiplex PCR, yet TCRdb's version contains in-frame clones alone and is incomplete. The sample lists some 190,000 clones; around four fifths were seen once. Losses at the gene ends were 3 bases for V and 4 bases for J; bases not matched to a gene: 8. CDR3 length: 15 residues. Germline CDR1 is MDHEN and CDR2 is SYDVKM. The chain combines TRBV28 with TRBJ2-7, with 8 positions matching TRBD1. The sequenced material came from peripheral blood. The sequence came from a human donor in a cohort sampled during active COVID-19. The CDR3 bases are TGTGCCAGCAGTTTTTCGACAGGGGTAGGTTACGAGCAGTACTTC. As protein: CASSFSTGVGYEQYF.